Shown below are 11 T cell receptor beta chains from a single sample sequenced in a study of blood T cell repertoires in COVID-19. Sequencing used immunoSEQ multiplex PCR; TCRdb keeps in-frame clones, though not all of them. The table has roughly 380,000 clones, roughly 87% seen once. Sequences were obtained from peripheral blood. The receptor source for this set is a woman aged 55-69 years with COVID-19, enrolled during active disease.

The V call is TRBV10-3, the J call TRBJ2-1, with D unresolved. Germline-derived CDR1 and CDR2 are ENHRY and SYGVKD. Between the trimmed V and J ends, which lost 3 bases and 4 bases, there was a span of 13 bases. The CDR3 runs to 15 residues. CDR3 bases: TGTGCCATCAGTGATATTGTACTATCGTACAATGAGCAGTTCTTC. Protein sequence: CAISDIVLSYNEQFF.

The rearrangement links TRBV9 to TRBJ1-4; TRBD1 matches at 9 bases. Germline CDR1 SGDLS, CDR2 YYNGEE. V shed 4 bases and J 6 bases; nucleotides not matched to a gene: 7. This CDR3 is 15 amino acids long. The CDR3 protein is CASSLSGTGHEKLFF. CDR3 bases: TGTGCCAGCAGCTTATCCGGGACAGGGCATGAAAAACTGTTTTTT.

The CDR3 sequence: CASSKLGTSGQETQYF. For the CDR3, the DNA is TGTGCCAGCAGCAAGTTGGGGACTAGCGGCCAAGAGACCCAGTACTTC. The V and J genes are TRBV9 and TRBJ2-5, with TRBD2 matching over 11 bases. The CDR3 contains 16 residues. Germline CDR1 reads SGDLS; CDR2 reads YYNGEE. Unmatched junction bases numbered 6, after V lost 4 bases and J lost 1 base.

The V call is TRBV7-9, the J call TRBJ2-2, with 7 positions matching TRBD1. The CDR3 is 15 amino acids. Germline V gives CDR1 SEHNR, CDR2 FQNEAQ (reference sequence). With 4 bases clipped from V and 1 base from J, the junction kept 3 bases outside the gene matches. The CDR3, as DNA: TGTGCCAGCAGCTACGACAGGGTGAACACCGGGGAGCTGTTTTTT. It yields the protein CASSYDRVNTGELFF.

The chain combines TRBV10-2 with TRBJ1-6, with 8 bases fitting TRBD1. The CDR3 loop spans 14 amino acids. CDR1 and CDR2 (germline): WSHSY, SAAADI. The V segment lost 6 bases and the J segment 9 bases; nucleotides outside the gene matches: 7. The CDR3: CASSEGQATSPLHF. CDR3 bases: TGCGCCAGCAGCGAGGGACAGGCCACTTCACCCCTCCACTTT.

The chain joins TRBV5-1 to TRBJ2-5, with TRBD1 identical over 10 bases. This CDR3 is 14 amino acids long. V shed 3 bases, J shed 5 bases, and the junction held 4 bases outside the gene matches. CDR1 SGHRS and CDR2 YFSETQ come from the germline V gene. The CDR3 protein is CASSSTGGEETQYF. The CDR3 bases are TGCGCCAGCAGCTCGACAGGGGGCGAGGAGACCCAGTACTTC. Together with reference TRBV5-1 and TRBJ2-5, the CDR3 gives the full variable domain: KAGVTQTPRYLIKTRGQQVTLSCSPISGHRSVSWYQQTPGQGLQFLFEYFSETQRNKGNFPGRFSGRQFSNSRSEMNVSTLELGDSALYLCASSSTGGEETQYFGPGTRLLVL.

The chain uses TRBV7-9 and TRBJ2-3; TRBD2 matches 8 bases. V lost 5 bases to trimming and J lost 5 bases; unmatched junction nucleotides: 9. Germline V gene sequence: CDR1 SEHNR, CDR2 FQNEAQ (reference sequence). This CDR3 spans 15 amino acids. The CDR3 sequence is CASSERGPGVDTQYF. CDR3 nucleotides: TGTGCCAGCAGCGAGCGGGGGCCCGGGGTAGATACGCAGTATTTT.

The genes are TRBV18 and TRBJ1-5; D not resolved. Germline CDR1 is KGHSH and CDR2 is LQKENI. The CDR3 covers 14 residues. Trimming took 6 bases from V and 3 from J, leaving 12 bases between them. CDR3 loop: CASSPRHLNQPQHF. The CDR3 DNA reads TGTGCCAGCTCCCCGCGACACCTCAATCAGCCCCAGCATTTT.

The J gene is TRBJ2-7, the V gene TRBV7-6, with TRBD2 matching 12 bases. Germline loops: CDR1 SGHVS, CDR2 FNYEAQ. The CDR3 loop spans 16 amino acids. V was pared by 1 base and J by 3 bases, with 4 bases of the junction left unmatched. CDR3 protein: CASSLGTSGAIYEQYF. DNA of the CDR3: TGTGCCAGCAGCTTAGGGACTAGCGGGGCAATCTACGAGCAGTACTTC.

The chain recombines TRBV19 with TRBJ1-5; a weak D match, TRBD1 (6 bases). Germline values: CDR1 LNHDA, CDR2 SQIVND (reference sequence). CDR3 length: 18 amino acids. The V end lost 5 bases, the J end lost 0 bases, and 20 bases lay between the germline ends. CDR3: CASSPRGGGLDSNQPQHF. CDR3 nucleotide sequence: TGTGCCAGTAGTCCGCGCGGGGGGGGCTTGGATAGCAATCAGCCCCAGCATTTT.

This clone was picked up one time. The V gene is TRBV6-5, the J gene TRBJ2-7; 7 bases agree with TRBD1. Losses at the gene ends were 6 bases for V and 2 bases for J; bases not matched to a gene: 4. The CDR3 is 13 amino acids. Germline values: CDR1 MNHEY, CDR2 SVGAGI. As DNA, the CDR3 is TGTGCCAGCAGCAAGGGACAGCCCTACGAGCAGTACTTC. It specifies CASSKGQPYEQYF.